These T cell receptor beta chains were read from a single sample in a study of PD-1 blockade in classical Hodgkin lymphoma. TCRdb keeps only in-frame clones here, not all; method: immunoSEQ multiplex PCR. The table includes about 41,000 clones, approximately 71% detected once. The input for sequencing was peripheral blood mononuclear cells (PBMCs), taken before the fourth cycle of nivolumab. These receptors all come from a human donor with classical Hodgkin lymphoma. The CDR3 runs from the conserved cysteine through the conserved F or W. D genes are given only for firm matches. Clone size is not always given. Where it is, it says once, few, many or a class for expanded clones.

d_gene,abundance,v_gene,j_gene,CDR3aa,CDR3nt
-,once,TRBV7-2,TRBJ2-7,CASSLGPDSYEQYF,TGTGCCAGCAGCTTAGGTCCGGACTCCTACGAGCAGTACTTC
TRBD1,-,TRBV7-6,TRBJ1-2,CASSLNRGAGYGYTF,TGTGCCAGCAGCTTAAACAGGGGTGCTGGGTATGGCTACACCTTC
TRBD1,few,TRBV6-1,TRBJ2-5,CASIPSGQVQETQYF,TGTGCCAGCATCCCCAGTGGACAGGTTCAAGAGACCCAGTACTTC
-,-,TRBV11-3,TRBJ1-3,CASSLGGVYSGNTIYF,TGTGCCAGCAGCTTAGGGGGCGTCTACTCTGGAAACACCATATATTTT
-,-,TRBV6-1,TRBJ1-1,CASSERSNAEAFF,TGTGCCAGCAGTGAACGTAGTAACGCTGAAGCTTTCTTT
-,once,TRBV4-3,TRBJ2-7,CASSQGRGGQKTYEQYF,TGCGCCAGCAGCCAAGGTCGGGGGGGACAGAAGACCTACGAGCAGTACTTC
TRBD1,-,TRBV7-8,TRBJ1-4,CASSYRDSGDEGKLFF,TGTGCCAGCAGCTACCGGGACAGTGGGGACGAAGGAAAACTGTTTTTT
-,-,TRBV4-2,TRBJ2-7,CASSLARQGLEQYF,TGTGCCAGCAGCTTAGCGCGGCAGGGGCTCGAGCAGTACTTC
-,few,TRBV7-2,TRBJ2-5,CASSLRVQETQYF,TGTGCCAGCAGCCTACGGGTGCAAGAGACCCAGTACTTC
TRBD2,few,TRBV9,TRBJ2-1,CASSVGGLDYEQFF,TGTGCCAGCAGCGTAGGGGGACTAGATTATGAGCAGTTCTTC
TRBD1,-,TRBV6-4,TRBJ1-1,CASSDGQGAEAFF,TGTGCCAGCAGTGACGGACAGGGTGCTGAAGCTTTCTTT
-,-,TRBV7-6,TRBJ1-2,CASSPETGGNYGYTF,TGTGCCAGCTCCCCCGAGACGGGAGGCAACTATGGCTACACCTTC
TRBD2,-,TRBV27,TRBJ2-5,CASSFAGGFQETQYF,TGTGCCAGCAGTTTTGCGGGGGGCTTCCAAGAGACCCAGTACTTC
TRBD1,-,TRBV6-5,TRBJ2-2,CASSYFTGDTGELFF,TGTGCCAGCAGTTACTTCACAGGGGACACCGGGGAGCTGTTTTTT
-,-,TRBV27,TRBJ2-2,CASTKSGPGELFF,TGTGCCAGCACAAAATCAGGGCCCGGGGAGCTGTTTTTT
-,-,TRBV19,TRBJ1-1,CASSIGGVGEAFF,TGTGCCAGTAGTATAGGCGGGGTGGGTGAAGCTTTCTTT
-,once,TRBV19,TRBJ2-1,CASSMWGGTYNEQFF,TGTGCCAGTAGTATGTGGGGGGGGACATACAATGAGCAGTTCTTC
-,once,TRBV7-9,TRBJ2-1,CASSLWWGALSYNEQFF,TGTGCCAGCAGCTTATGGTGGGGGGCCCTCTCCTACAATGAGCAGTTCTTC
-,-,TRBV27,TRBJ2-6,CASSPRVGANVLTF,TGTGCCAGCAGCCCGAGAGTGGGGGCCAACGTCCTGACTTTC
-,-,TRBV27,TRBJ2-7,CASSLANEQYF,TGTGCCAGCAGTTTGGCGAACGAGCAGTACTTC
-,-,TRBV2,TRBJ1-2,CASTGGETYGYTF,TGTGCCAGCACTGGGGGTGAGACTTATGGCTACACCTTC
-,-,TRBV29-1,TRBJ2-7,CSVSRGGGYEQYF,TGCAGCGTTAGCAGGGGAGGTGGCTACGAGCAGTACTTC
-,-,TRBV7-9,TRBJ1-1,CASSPAGDTEAFF,TGTGCCAGCAGCCCCGCCGGTGACACTGAAGCTTTCTTT
TRBD1,-,TRBV7-8,TRBJ1-4,CASSPTLGQGRSNEKLFF,TGTGCCAGCAGCCCCACCCTCGGACAGGGAAGGTCTAATGAAAAACTGTTTTTT
TRBD2,-,TRBV2,TRBJ2-7,CASSETGSSGYYEQYF,TGTGCCAGCAGTGAAACGGGTTCTAGCGGATACTACGAGCAGTACTTC
TRBD1,many,TRBV5-1,TRBJ2-1,CASSFRDSSYNEQFF,TGCGCCAGCAGCTTTAGGGACAGTAGTTACAATGAGCAGTTCTTC
-,-,TRBV5-4,TRBJ2-7,CASKRSGSPPYEQYF,TGTGCCAGCAAACGTAGCGGTTCCCCTCCTTACGAGCAGTACTTC
TRBD1,many,TRBV28,TRBJ2-7,CASSFSRQGSYEQYF,TGTGCCAGCAGTTTTTCGAGACAGGGGTCCTACGAGCAGTACTTC
TRBD2,-,TRBV5-1,TRBJ2-2,CASSLGLADTGELFF,TGCGCCAGCAGCTTGGGACTAGCGGACACCGGGGAGCTGTTTTTT
-,-,TRBV28,TRBJ2-7,CASSNLEKAYEQYF,TGTGCCAGCTCGAATTTAGAAAAAGCCTACGAGCAGTACTTC
-,-,TRBV5-6,TRBJ2-6,CASTSVGAGANVLTF,TGTGCCAGCACCTCCGTCGGGGCCGGGGCCAACGTCCTGACTTTC
-,-,TRBV11-3,TRBJ2-7,CASSLDGYEQYF,TGTGCCAGCAGCTTAGACGGGTACGAGCAGTACTTC
-,-,TRBV19,TRBJ1-1,CASTHGNTEAFF,TGTGCCAGTACCCATGGGAACACTGAAGCTTTCTTT
TRBD1,-,TRBV5-6,TRBJ1-1,CASSRGRMDTEAFF,TGTGCCAGCAGCAGGGGGCGAATGGACACTGAAGCTTTCTTT
-,-,TRBV10-2,TRBJ1-2,CASGRTLSDGYTF,TGCGCCAGCGGTAGGACATTAAGTGATGGCTACACCTTC
TRBD2,-,TRBV7-8,TRBJ2-7,CASSPRLASYEQYF,TGTGCCAGCAGCCCCAGACTAGCGTCCTACGAGCAGTACTTC
-,-,TRBV15,TRBJ1-2,CATSTESWAGGYTF,TGTGCCACCAGCACAGAGTCCTGGGCGGGCGGCTACACCTTC
-,-,TRBV5-6,TRBJ2-2,CASSLLESTGELFF,TGTGCCAGCAGCTTACTAGAGAGCACCGGGGAGCTGTTTTTT
TRBD2,-,TRBV10-2,TRBJ2-5,CASKPSGVGETQYF,TGCGCCAGCAAACCGAGCGGGGTAGGAGAGACCCAGTACTTC
-,-,TRBV7-7,TRBJ2-5,CASSLVRGTPKTQYF,TGTGCTAGCAGCTTAGTGAGGGGAACCCCAAAGACCCAGTACTTC
-,-,TRBV5-1,TRBJ2-7,CASSSTPSYEQYF,TGCGCCAGCAGCTCAACCCCGTCCTACGAGCAGTACTTC
-,-,TRBV6-1,TRBJ2-3,CASSESITDTQYF,TGTGCCAGCAGTGAATCTATCACAGATACGCAGTATTTT